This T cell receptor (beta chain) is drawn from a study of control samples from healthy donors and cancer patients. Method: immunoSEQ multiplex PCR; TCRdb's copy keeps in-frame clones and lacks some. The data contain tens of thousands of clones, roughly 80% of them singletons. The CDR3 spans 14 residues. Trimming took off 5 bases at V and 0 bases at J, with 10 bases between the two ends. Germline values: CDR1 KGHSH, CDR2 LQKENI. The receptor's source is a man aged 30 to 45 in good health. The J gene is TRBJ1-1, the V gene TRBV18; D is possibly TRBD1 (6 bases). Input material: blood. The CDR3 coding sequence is TGTGCCAGCTCATTGGACAGAGTGAACACTGAAGCTTTCTTT. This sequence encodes CASSLDRVNTEAFF. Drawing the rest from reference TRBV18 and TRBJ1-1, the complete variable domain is NAGVMQNPRHLVRRRGQEARLRCSPMKGHSHVYWYRQLPEEGLKFMVYLQKENIIDESGMPKERFSAEFPKEGPSILRIQQVVRGDSAAYFCASSLDRVNTEAFFGQGTRLTVV.